Listed below are T cell receptor beta chains from one sample, sequenced in a study of T-cell memory formation after mild COVID-19. One entry per CDR3 protein results from TCRdb running MiXCR on the 5' RACE reads. The profile shows about 470,000 distinct CDR3 sequences, approximately 25% of them singletons. The specimen was PBMCs or a T cell subset sorted from them (not recorded which). These receptors all come from an adult woman who had mild COVID-19 (a few samples of this study predate the infection). Cell type and time point are not known. The CDR3 runs from the conserved cysteine through the conserved F or W. A D gene is named only where the DNA matches it firmly. Clone size is given for some rows only: seen once, a few or many times, or a class if the clone is expanded.

CDR3nt	CDR3aa	v_gene	d_gene	j_gene	abundance
TGTGCCTGGAGTAGACTAGCGGGGGGTGGGAATGAGCAGTTCTTC	CAWSRLAGGGNEQFF	TRBV30	TRBD2	TRBJ2-1	-
TGTGCCAGCAGCTCCCCTCGGGACAGGGATGACACTGAAGCTTTCTTT	CASSSPRDRDDTEAFF	TRBV7-2	TRBD1	TRBJ1-1	few
TGTGCCAGCCAGGGAGAGGGGAACATTCAGTACTTC	CASQGEGNIQYF	TRBV12-3/TRBV12-4	-	TRBJ2-4	-
TGTGCCAGCCCTGAAAGGGACAGGATATCGTCACCCCTCCACTTT	CASPERDRISSPLHF	TRBV18	TRBD1	TRBJ1-6	few
TGCGCCAGCAGCCGGGGAGGGGTTGATGAGCAGTTCTTC	CASSRGGVDEQFF	TRBV5-1	TRBD2	TRBJ2-1	-
TGTGCCAGCAGCTTAGACCAGGGACCCGCGCCAAGCTATGGCTACACCTTC	CASSLDQGPAPSYGYTF	TRBV7-2	-	TRBJ1-2	few
TGTGCCTGGAGCGTTTCATACAGGGAGGCTCGGGAGACCCAGTACTTC	CAWSVSYREARETQYF	TRBV30	-	TRBJ2-5	-
TGTGCCAGTGACAAGGGGACTAGCGGTGAGCAGTTCTTC	CASDKGTSGEQFF	TRBV19	TRBD2	TRBJ2-1	few
TGCAGTGCTTCTAGATGGACTAGCGGGGCTGAAACTCACGTCAATGAGCAGTTCTTC	CSASRWTSGAETHVNEQFF	TRBV20-1	TRBD2	TRBJ2-1	once
TGTGCCAGCAGCTTAAGGACTAGCGGGGGATACGAGCAGTACTTC	CASSLRTSGGYEQYF	TRBV7-9	TRBD2	TRBJ2-7	-
TGCGCCAGCAGCCAGGGTGGACTAGCGGGGGGGCTAAAGTGGAATCCCGAGCAGTTCTTC	CASSQGGLAGGLKWNPEQFF	TRBV4-1	TRBD2	TRBJ2-1	few
TGCGCCAGCAGCCAAGACAGGGTGGATCAGCCCCAGCATTTT	CASSQDRVDQPQHF	TRBV4-3	-	TRBJ1-5	-
TGTGCCAGCAGCCCGCGGGACAGATACAATGAGCAGTTCTTC	CASSPRDRYNEQFF	TRBV7-6	-	TRBJ2-1	-
TGCGCCAGCAGCCAAGAAGCTGGATTCCCCGGGGAGCTGTTTTTT	CASSQEAGFPGELFF	TRBV4-3	-	TRBJ2-2	-
TGCGCCAGCAGCCTCAACGGACAGTATGAAAAACTGTTTTTT	CASSLNGQYEKLFF	TRBV5-1	-	TRBJ1-4	-
TGTGCCAGCAAAGGCCTTTCCACGCAGCAGTACTTC	CASKGLSTQQYF	TRBV6-5	-	TRBJ2-7	few
TGTGCCAGCAGCCAAGGGGCCTATTCACCCCTCCACTTT	CASSQGAYSPLHF	TRBV14	-	TRBJ1-6	-